The clone carrying this TCR beta chain was seen a few times. Its antigen is still unknown. The sample comes from a study of graft-versus-host responses after intestinal transplantation. Across the study: All recipients were given anti-thymocyte globulin induction, and tacrolimus and steroids were then administered for around three years.

Study-level findings and limits: Recipient marrow contained GvH clones, some of which appeared first in ileum or blood.

Germline lookup yields CDR1 LGHNA and CDR2 YNFKEQ. The V and J ends lost 1 base and 4 bases, in that order; junction bases with no gene match: 3. CDR3 length equals 15 residues. Libraries were prepared by immunoSEQ multiplex PCR; TCRdb keeps only in-frame clonotypes and omits some of them. Of 70,000 or so clones listed, around 82% are singletons. The sequence was collected from a human donor who was the organ donor for an intestinal transplant. V is TRBV4-2 and J is TRBJ2-3; 9 bases line up with TRBD2. The specimen comprised unstimulated CD4+ T cells sorted from spleen or lymph node cells, sampled before transplant. CDR3 loop: CASSQGRGGPDTQYF. As DNA, the CDR3 is TGTGCCAGCAGCCAAGGGCGGGGGGGCCCAGATACGCAGTATTTT.